The 31 T cell receptor beta chains below were found in one sample sequenced in a study of tumor-infiltrating lymphocytes in localized non-small cell lung cancer. Produced via immunoSEQ multiplex PCR; TCRdb's table is partial and in-frame only. The table has around 16,000 clones, roughly 72% seen once. Specimen: lung tumor tissue. All receptors come from a human donor with non-small cell lung cancer.

This sequence joins TRBV5-4 and TRBJ1-1, with TRBD1 matching over 12 bases. The CDR3 has 15 residues. Germline trimming cut 3 bases from V and 8 bases from J; bases unmatched to any gene: 8. Germline V lookup: CDR1 SGHNT, CDR2 YYREEE (reference sequence). CDR3 DNA sequence: TGTGCCAGCAGCTCCCTGGGACAGGGGGCCAAAGAAGCTTTCTTT. Translated: CASSSLGQGAKEAFF.

This sequence joins TRBV19 and TRBJ2-3; D may correspond to TRBD1 or TRBD2 (5 bases each). The germline V gene encodes CDR1 LNHDA and CDR2 SQIVND (reference sequence). CDR3 size: 15 residues. Trimming took off 10 bases at V and 2 bases at J, with 19 bases between the two ends. CDR3 residues: CAISRDREFTDTQYF. The CDR3 bases are TGTGCCATTTCTCGGGACCGCGAGTTCACAGATACGCAGTATTTT. The complete variable domain, with remaining parts taken from reference TRBV19 and TRBJ2-3, reads DGGITQSPKYLFRKEGQNVTLSCEQNLNHDAMYWYRQDPGQGLRLIYYSQIVNDFQKGDIAEGYSVSREKKESFPLTVTSAQKNPTAFYLCAISRDREFTDTQYFGPGTRLTVL.

The chain combines TRBV5-8 with TRBJ1-2, with 7 positions matching TRBD1. The CDR3 has 15 amino acids. Germline V gene lookup returns CDR1 SGHTS and CDR2 YDEGEE. Losses at the gene ends were 4 bases for V and 4 bases for J; bases not matched to a gene: 10. The CDR3 DNA reads as TGTGCCAGCAGCCGGAACAGGGGCGCGACCTATGGCTACACCTTC. Residues: CASSRNRGATYGYTF.

The genes are TRBV19 and TRBJ2-5, with TRBD1 matching over 7 bases. The junction had 10 bases not matched to a gene; V was cut back by 4 bases and J by 5 bases. Germline-derived CDR1 and CDR2 are LNHDA and SQIVND (reference sequence). There are 15 residues in the CDR3. The CDR3 protein is CASSTLRQGWETQYF. In DNA form, the CDR3 reads TGTGCCAGTAGTACCCTCCGACAGGGCTGGGAGACCCAGTACTTC.

J is TRBJ1-1 and V is TRBV6-1; D is ambiguous. The CDR3 covers 12 residues. CDR1 is MNHNS, CDR2 SASEGT, per germline. Trimming shortened V by 1 base and J by 5 bases, and 5 bases separated the two germline ends. The CDR3: CASSEDFTEAFF. CDR3 sequence (DNA): TGTGCCAGCAGTGAAGACTTTACTGAAGCTTTCTTT.

The chain recombines TRBV7-2 with TRBJ1-1; the match to TRBD1 covers 11 bases. V dropped 5 bases and J dropped 4; count of bases not matched to a gene: 6. The CDR3 runs to 15 residues. Looked up from germline, CDR1 is SGHTA and CDR2 is FQGNSA. DNA for the CDR3: TGTGCCAGCAGCCCCTTCGGACAGGGGGCCACTGAAGCTTTCTTT. Protein: CASSPFGQGATEAFF.

V and J are TRBV27 and TRBJ1-2; TRBD1 might be the D (5 bases). Trimming stripped 6 bases from V and 3 bases from J, with 11 bases between. CDR3 size: 13 residues. From germline, CDR1 is MNHEY and CDR2 SMNVEV (reference sequence). CDR3 residues: CASRRGSYYGYTF. The CDR3 DNA reads TGTGCCAGCAGGAGGGGATCCTACTATGGCTACACCTTC.

The chain couples TRBV6-6 to TRBJ1-1; D may be TRBD1 (5 bases). Germline lookup yields CDR1 MNHNY and CDR2 SVGAGI (reference sequence). The CDR3 spans 14 residues. V was trimmed by 7 bases and J by 0 bases, leaving 12 bases between them. CDR3 bases: TGTGCCAGCACCCTTGGGGACCTGAACACTGAAGCTTTCTTT. Protein: CASTLGDLNTEAFF.

This rearrangement joins TRBV5-4 to TRBJ1-4, with D possibly being TRBD1 (5 bases). The CDR3 is made up of 12 amino acids. Trimming removed 4 bases from V and 14 bases from J, with 15 bases in between. The V gene's germline CDR1 is SGHNT and CDR2 YYREEE (reference sequence). The CDR3 loop is CASSLEAGRLFF. CDR3 sequence (DNA): TGTGCCAGCAGCCTGGAGGCAGGGCGGCTGTTTTTT.

The sample holds a few counts of this clone. The chain has TRBV16 and TRBJ1-1; D remains unclear. Germline V gives CDR1 KGHSY, CDR2 FQNENV. There are 13 residues in the CDR3. Trimming pared 7 bases from V and 0 bases from J, leaving 9 bases between. CDR3 sequence: CASTPRMNTEAFF. CDR3 nucleotide sequence: TGTGCCAGCACCCCTCGAATGAACACTGAAGCTTTCTTT.

This clone was counted once. V usage is TRBV5-6 and J usage is TRBJ2-2; TRBD1 or TRBD2 may be the D gene (5 bases each). Germline V gene sequence: CDR1 SGHDT, CDR2 YYEEEE. CDR3 size: 15 residues. The V and J ends lost 3 bases and 1 base respectively, with 10 bases between them. The CDR3 sequence: CASSWDAENTGELFF. CDR3 coding DNA: TGTGCCAGCAGCTGGGACGCAGAGAACACCGGGGAGCTGTTTTTT.

This sequence joins TRBV28 and TRBJ2-2; TRBD1 is a possible D gene (7 bases). Germline-derived CDR1 and CDR2 are MDHEN and SYDVKM. With 6 bases removed from V and 14 bases from J, the gap between germline ends came to 19 bases. The CDR3 has 13 amino acids. Here the CDR3 reads CASRPSGQGGLFF. The CDR3 DNA reads TGTGCCAGCAGACCCTCTGGGCAGGGGGGTCTGTTTTTT. Full variable domain (outside the CDR3, taken from reference TRBV28 and TRBJ2-2): DVKVTQSSRYLVKRTGEKVFLECVQDMDHENMFWYRQDPGLGLRLIYFSYDVKMKEKGDIPEGYSVSREKKERFSLILESASTNQTSMYLCASRPSGQGGLFFGEGSRLTVL.

This chain connects TRBV5-6 to TRBJ1-1; a possible D gene is TRBD1 (5 bases). Germline assignment: CDR1 SGHDT and CDR2 YYEEEE. With 2 bases removed from V and 0 bases from J, the gap between germline ends came to 20 bases. This CDR3 is 18 amino acids long. The DNA for the CDR3 is TGTGCCAGCAGCTTTTCCCAGGGCGCTGCAATCATGAACACTGAAGCTTTCTTT. Translated, it gives CASSFSQGAAIMNTEAFF.

This clone appeared a few times. The chain is built from TRBV5-1 and TRBJ2-5; D is undetermined. Germline V gene data show CDR1 as SGHRS and CDR2 as YFSETQ. This CDR3 is built from 14 residues. V lost 3 bases, J lost 4 bases, and 13 bases lay in between. CDR3 sequence (DNA): TGCGCCAGCAGCTCCTGGGGTAGTTCAGAGACCCAGTACTTC. Translation: CASSSWGSSETQYF.

This clone has more than one count but fewer than ten. The chain links TRBV29-1 to TRBJ2-1; possible D gene TRBD2, 6 bases. Trimming pared 7 bases from V and 8 bases from J, leaving 21 bases between. Germline V gene data show CDR1 as SQVTM and CDR2 as ANQGSEA. The CDR3 sequence is 14 residues long. CDR3 sequence (DNA): TGCAGCGACATTCGGGGGTTTGGAGGGGATGAGCAGTTCTTC. Translated, it gives CSDIRGFGGDEQFF.

A single count supports this clone. The chain's CDR3 is CAWSTGSGGNTIYF. The DNA of the CDR3 is TGTGCCTGGAGCACAGGGTCCGGTGGAAACACCATATATTTT. The V call is TRBV30, the J call TRBJ1-3; TRBD1 is a possible D gene (6 bases). The CDR3 contains 14 residues. V was cut by 3 bases and J by 3 bases, with 12 bases left in between. Looked up from germline, CDR1 is GTSNPN and CDR2 is SVGIG (reference sequence).

The chain is built from TRBV20-1 and TRBJ2-7; D is possibly TRBD1 or TRBD2 (5 bases each). CDR1 is DFQATT and CDR2 is SNEGSKA in the germline V gene (reference sequence). V lost 3 bases, J lost 6 bases, and 9 bases lay in between. CDR3 length equals 11 residues. The CDR3 sequence: CSASSGLEQYF. CDR3 nucleotide sequence: TGCAGTGCTAGTTCGGGGCTCGAGCAGTACTTC.

The gene calls are TRBV28 and TRBJ2-1, with 7 bases lining up with TRBD2. J lost 6 bases, V lost 8 bases, and 10 bases had no gene match. The CDR3 is 14 residues long. Per germline, CDR1 MDHEN and CDR2 SYDVKM. The DNA of the CDR3 is TGTGCCAGCTTTTTTTTAGCGGGTGTCAATGAGCAGTTCTTC. Its protein is CASFFLAGVNEQFF.

The chain couples TRBV7-2 to TRBJ2-7; 9 positions match TRBD2. In germline, CDR1 is SGHTA, CDR2 FQGNSA. The CDR3 extends over 15 amino acids. V shed 1 base, J shed 6 bases, and the junction held 7 bases outside the gene matches. CDR3 region: CASSLGGRVGLEQYF. CDR3 DNA: TGTGCCAGCAGCTTAGGCGGGAGGGTGGGGCTCGAGCAGTACTTC.

The chain is built from TRBV5-1 and TRBJ2-3; D might be TRBD1 (6 bases). CDR1 and CDR2 (germline): SGHRS, YFSETQ. This CDR3 contains 16 residues. Trimming took off 0 bases at V and 4 bases at J, with 15 bases between the two ends. The DNA for the CDR3 is TGCGCCAGCAGCTTGGCCCAGGGGTCCCCCCCAGATACGCAGTATTTT. It yields the protein CASSLAQGSPPDTQYF.

This clone was seen a few times. The chain employs TRBV6-6 and TRBJ1-5; unclear D gene. Germline V gene lookup returns CDR1 MNHNY and CDR2 SVGAGI (reference sequence). This CDR3 has 13 amino acids. V lost 4 bases, J lost 3 bases, and 7 bases lay in between. The CDR3 DNA sequence: TGTGCCAGCAGTTCCGCCAACAATCAGCCCCAGCATTTT. As protein: CASSSANNQPQHF.

This clone was counted between two and nine times. The chain joins TRBV5-5 to TRBJ2-2; D may be TRBD1 (6 bases). There are 16 residues in the CDR3. V was pared by 2 bases and J by 0 bases, with 11 bases between. Germline loops: CDR1 SGHKS, CDR2 YYEKEE (reference sequence). CDR3 DNA sequence: TGTGCCAGCAGCTTATCCGGGACATCGAACACCGGGGAGCTGTTTTTT. Translated, it gives CASSLSGTSNTGELFF.

This clone has a handful of counts. The V call is TRBV7-3, the J call TRBJ1-1; D unclear. Germline V gives CDR1 SGHTA, CDR2 FQGTGA. The CDR3 is 14 residues long. With 5 bases removed from V and 1 base from J, the gap between germline ends came to 11 bases. DNA of the CDR3: TGTGCCAGCAGCCCTAGGGCAGGGAACACTGAAGCTTTCTTT. Its translation: CASSPRAGNTEAFF.

The chain combines TRBV11-2 with TRBJ2-3; perhaps TRBD2 as D (5 bases). Deletions cut 4 bases from V and 5 bases from J, with 16 bases between. Germline V gene lookup returns CDR1 SGHAT and CDR2 FQNNGV. The CDR3 length is 15 residues. Here the CDR3 reads CASSWTGDYRDTQYF. CDR3 nucleotide sequence: TGTGCCAGCAGCTGGACTGGCGACTATAGAGATACGCAGTATTTT.

V and J are TRBV18 and TRBJ2-5; 8 bases fit TRBD1. The CDR3 sequence is 14 residues long. The germline V gene encodes CDR1 KGHSH and CDR2 LQKENI. V shed 3 bases, J shed 7 bases, and the junction held 7 bases outside the gene matches. Written as DNA, the CDR3 is TGTGCCAGCTCACCCCAGACAGGGGAGAGGACCCAGTACTTC. It is translated as CASSPQTGERTQYF.

V gene TRBV5-1 combines with J gene TRBJ2-3; a possible D gene is TRBD2 (5 bases). CDR1 and CDR2 (germline): SGHRS, YFSETQ. CDR3 length: 16 residues. V dropped 4 bases and J dropped 1 base, with 16 bases sitting between them. The CDR3 loop reads CASSPTIGSGTDTQYF. The CDR3 DNA reads TGCGCCAGCAGCCCCACCATTGGGAGCGGCACAGATACGCAGTATTTT.

This clone has a handful of counts. The chain combines TRBV30 with TRBJ2-3; 10 positions agree with TRBD2. CDR1 is GTSNPN, CDR2 SVGIG, per germline (reference sequence). This CDR3 has 18 amino acids. With 0 bases clipped from V and 3 bases from J, the junction kept 12 bases outside the gene matches. The CDR3 coding sequence is TGTGCCTGGAGTGTTCCTAGCGGGAGTACTGGCGGTACAGATACGCAGTATTTT. Protein: CAWSVPSGSTGGTDTQYF.

Only a few counts were recorded for this clone. This rearrangement joins TRBV28 to TRBJ1-1; D unclear. The CDR3 runs to 12 residues. Germline-derived CDR1 and CDR2 are MDHEN and SYDVKM. Trimming removed 5 bases at V and 7 bases at J, with 11 bases between. In DNA, the CDR3 is TGTGCCAGCAGTAGCACTAGGTTTGAAGCTTTCTTT. This sequence encodes CASSSTRFEAFF. Combining the CDR3 with reference TRBV28 and TRBJ1-1 gives the whole variable domain DVKVTQSSRYLVKRTGEKVFLECVQDMDHENMFWYRQDPGLGLRLIYFSYDVKMKEKGDIPEGYSVSREKKERFSLILESASTNQTSMYLCASSSTRFEAFFGQGTRLTVV.

This chain links TRBV11-2 with TRBJ1-3; no definite D call. CDR3 size: 15 residues. Looked up from germline, CDR1 is SGHAT and CDR2 is FQNNGV. V lost 0 bases, J lost 1 base, and 7 bases lay in between. The CDR3 reads CASSLDTFSGNTIYF. DNA for the CDR3: TGTGCCAGCAGCTTAGACACCTTTTCTGGAAACACCATATATTTT.

The rearrangement links TRBV5-1 to TRBJ1-2, with 7 bases lining up with TRBD1. CDR3 length: 15 amino acids. The V gene end was trimmed by 4 bases and the J gene end by 2 bases; junction bases not matched to a gene: 8. Germline V lookup: CDR1 SGHRS, CDR2 YFSETQ. CDR3 sequence (DNA): TGCGCCAGCAGCCCTGGGGACAGTACAAACTATGGCTACACCTTC. Translation: CASSPGDSTNYGYTF.

V usage is TRBV9 and J usage is TRBJ2-7, with 7 bases fitting TRBD2. Germline V gene lookup returns CDR1 SGDLS and CDR2 YYNGEE. The CDR3 totals 14 residues. The V segment lost 4 bases and the J segment 2 bases; nucleotides outside the gene matches: 6. DNA for the CDR3: TGTGCCAGCAGCCCAGCGGGGCTTCCCTACGAGCAGTACTTC. Amino acids: CASSPAGLPYEQYF.